The present entry profiles one TCR beta chain with its context. Its antigen is not identified. This record belongs to a study of T cells in Graves' hyperthyroidism and ophthalmopathy. Study-wide context: It was at initial diagnosis, before any treatment, that peripheral blood was collected. Findings and limits, study-wide: Ophthalmopathy onset followed model prediction by a median roughly 6.5 months. Most thyroid clonotypes expanded above 0.001 appeared in blood too.

Clinicians diagnosed patients from clinical symptoms, serum thyroxine and TRAb, thyroid ultrasound and orbital computed tomography. It was RNA transcripts that yielded the amplified TCR beta CDR3 regions. First-round RT-PCR of the TCR CDR3 relied on the HTBI primer set. TCRdb re-derived calls from the multiplex PCR reads in MiXCR, one entry per CDR3 protein. The data show about 640,000 distinct CDR3 sequences, with around 20% seen just once and 34% held by the top ten. The CDR3 sequence is 11 residues long. Germline V gives CDR1 SQVTM, CDR2 ANQGSEA. Trimming removed 2 bases at V and 5 bases at J, with 4 bases between.

J is TRBJ2-1 and V is TRBV29-1; D uncertain. This clonotype originated in a man aged 30 to 39 with Graves' ophthalmopathy. The sample was blood. The CDR3 DNA follows: TGCAGCGTTGAACTGAACAATGAGCAGTTCTTC. It specifies CSVELNNEQFF.